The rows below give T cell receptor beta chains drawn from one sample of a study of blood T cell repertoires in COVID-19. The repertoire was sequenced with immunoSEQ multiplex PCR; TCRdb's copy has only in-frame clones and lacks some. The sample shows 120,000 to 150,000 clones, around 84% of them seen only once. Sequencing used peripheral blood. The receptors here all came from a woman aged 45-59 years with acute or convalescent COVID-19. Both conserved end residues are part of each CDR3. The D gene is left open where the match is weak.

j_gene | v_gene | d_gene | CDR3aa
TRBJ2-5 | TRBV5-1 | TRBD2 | CASSSLAGGEETQYF
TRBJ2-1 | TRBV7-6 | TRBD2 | CASSLGGLAGNEQFF
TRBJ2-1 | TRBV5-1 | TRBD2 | CASSSSGALYNEQFF
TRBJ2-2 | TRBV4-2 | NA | CASSPMTDSNTGELFF
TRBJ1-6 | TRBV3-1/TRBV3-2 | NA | CASSRRGASPLHF
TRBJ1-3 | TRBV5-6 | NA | CASSLRPQTGNTIYF
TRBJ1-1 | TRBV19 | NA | CASSMERSTEAFF
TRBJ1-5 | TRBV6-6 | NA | CASSSDRNQPQHF
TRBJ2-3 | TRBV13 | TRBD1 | CASSLQGAGTQYF
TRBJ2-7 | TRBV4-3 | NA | CASSQDLGGQYEQYF
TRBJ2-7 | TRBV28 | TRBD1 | CASSSSGTGRDYEQYF
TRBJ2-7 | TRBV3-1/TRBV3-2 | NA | CASSLSHRAYEQYF
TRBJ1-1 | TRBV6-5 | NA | CASTGQRNTEAFF
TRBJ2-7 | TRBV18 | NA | CASSPGVHEQYF
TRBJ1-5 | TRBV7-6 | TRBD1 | CASSLEGASNQPQHF
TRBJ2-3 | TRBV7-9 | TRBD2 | CASSLAGVAGDTQYF
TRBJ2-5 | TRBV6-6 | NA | CASSRGVRETQYF
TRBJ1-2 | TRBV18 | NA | CASSPVGGRGYTF
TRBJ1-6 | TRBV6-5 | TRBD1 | CASSPRQGFNSPLHF
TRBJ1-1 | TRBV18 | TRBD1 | CASSPLPLYDRGEAFF
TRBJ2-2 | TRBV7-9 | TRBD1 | CASREPGQGNTGELFF
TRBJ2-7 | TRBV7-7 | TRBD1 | CASSPGGGSYEQYF
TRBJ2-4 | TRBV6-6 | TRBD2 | CASSPSPGLAGGMAKNIQYF
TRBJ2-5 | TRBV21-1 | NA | CASSKGSRAQETQYF
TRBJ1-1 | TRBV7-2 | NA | CASSTRGGGMNTEAFF
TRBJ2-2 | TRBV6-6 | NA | CASRPGGNTGELFF
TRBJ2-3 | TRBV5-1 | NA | CASSLGQSTDTQYF
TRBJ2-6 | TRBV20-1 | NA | CSASPVSGANVLTF
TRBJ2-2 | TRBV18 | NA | CASSPGQNTGELFF
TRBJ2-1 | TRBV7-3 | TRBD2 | CASSAALAGAHNEQFF
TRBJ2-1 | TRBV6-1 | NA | CASSEAGAAPYNEQFF
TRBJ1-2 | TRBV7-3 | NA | CASSLNAVDYGYTF
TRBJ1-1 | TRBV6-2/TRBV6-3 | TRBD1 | CASSRPDRVHTEAFF
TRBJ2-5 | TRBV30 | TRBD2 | CAWPVCGSGETQYF
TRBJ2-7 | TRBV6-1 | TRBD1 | CASSEAGRGQGLREQYF
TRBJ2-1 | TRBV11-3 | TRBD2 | CASSFSLAGELPGYEQFF
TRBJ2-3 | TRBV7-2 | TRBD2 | CASSPGLAGGRGYSDTQYF
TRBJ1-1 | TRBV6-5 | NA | CASPGKNTEAFF
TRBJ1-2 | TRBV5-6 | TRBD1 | CASSYGQGARYGYTF
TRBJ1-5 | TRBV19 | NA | CASSDRGPRNQPQHF
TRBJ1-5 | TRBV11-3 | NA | CASSLGGGRRQPQHF
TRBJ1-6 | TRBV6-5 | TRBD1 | CASSLQGADSPLHF
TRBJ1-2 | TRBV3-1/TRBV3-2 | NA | CASSRVHGGNYGYTF
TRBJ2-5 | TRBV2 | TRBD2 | CASSDWTSGGAETQYF
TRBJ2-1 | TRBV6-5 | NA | CASSYSPDNEQFF
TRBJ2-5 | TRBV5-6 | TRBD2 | CASSLERGTQYF
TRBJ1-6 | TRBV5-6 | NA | CASSFRGGAGNSPLHF
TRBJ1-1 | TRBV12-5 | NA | CASGLNTEAFF
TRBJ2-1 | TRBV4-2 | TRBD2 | CASSQEGGAGAGDYNEQFF
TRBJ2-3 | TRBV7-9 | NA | CASSLYTTTDTQYF
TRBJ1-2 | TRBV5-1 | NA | CASSLEEAANVYGYTF
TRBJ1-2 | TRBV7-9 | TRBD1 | CASSLEGTGGRGYTF
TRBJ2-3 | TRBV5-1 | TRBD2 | CASSLPGLAGGDTQYF
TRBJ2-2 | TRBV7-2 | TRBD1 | CASSRGTGLGGELFF
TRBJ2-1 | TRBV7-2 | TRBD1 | CASSLDRGLSYNEQFF
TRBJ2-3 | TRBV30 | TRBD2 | CAWSGIAGATGDTQYF
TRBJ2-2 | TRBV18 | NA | CASSPRLVNTGELFF
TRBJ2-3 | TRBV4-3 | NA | CASSPPGSDTQYF
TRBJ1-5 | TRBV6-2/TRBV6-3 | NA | CASSTARGGSGQPQHF
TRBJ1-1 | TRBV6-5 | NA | CASSPTTGENTEAFF